The clone carrying this TCR beta chain was found once. The antigen is undetermined. Method: immunoSEQ multiplex PCR; TCRdb's copy keeps in-frame clones and lacks some. The repertoire consists of tens of thousands of clones, with just under 95% occurring once and the leading ten covering more than 1.2%. This sample stems from a study of cytomegalovirus exposure and HLA in healthy donors. Trimming took 0 bases from V and 7 from J, leaving 16 bases between them. The CDR3 runs to 16 residues. Germline V gene data show CDR1 as SGHDT and CDR2 as YYEEEE. Notes on the study in general: Altogether, 150 to 200 TCR beta chains were recorded as cytomegalovirus-associated.

The chain has TRBV5-6 and TRBJ2-2, with a possible D match to TRBD2 (6 bases). This clonotype originated in a man younger than 35 in good health and CMV-seropositive. What was sequenced was PBMCs. CDR3 in amino acids: CASSLAGRDGDGELFF. In DNA form, the CDR3 reads TGTGCCAGCAGCTTGGCTGGGCGGGATGGGGACGGGGAGCTGTTTTTT.